This TCR beta chain was sequenced during a study of T cell repertoires in cytomegalovirus infection. Study summary: The authors used CMV epitopes that were HLA-C-restricted (recently identified) and HLA-B-restricted (well studied). An indication of both CMV infection and matching HLA type came from public TCR beta signatures.

The V gene's germline CDR1 is SGHAT and CDR2 FQNNGV. V lost 5 bases, J lost 2 bases, and 7 bases stayed unmatched. This CDR3 is built from 16 residues. TCRdb re-called the reads with MiXCR, one entry per CDR3 protein. The data hold roughly 570,000 distinct CDR3 sequences, with 40% observed a single time. Study findings and constraints: HLA-C-restricted, CMV-specific TCR beta clonotypes were dominant ex vivo. CMV carriers having the relevant HLA were flagged by cumulative public TCR beta family frequency.

Turning to this clonotype: Its antigen is as yet unknown.

The genes are TRBV11-2 and TRBJ2-5; 11 bases align to TRBD2. The input for sequencing was cultured PBMCs, taken from culture after CMV antigen stimulation. This TCR derives from a human donor in good health (CMV status not recorded). Some clones in this sample may be carry-over from other donors' samples. The CDR3 nucleotides read TGTGCCAGCAGCGCCAGACTAGCGGGACTACAAGAGACCCAGTACTTC. This encodes CASSARLAGLQETQYF.